This entry lists 24 T cell receptor beta chains sequenced from one sample in a study of OX40 agonist ivuxolimab in advanced cancers. The library was prepared using the immunoSEQ multiplex PCR assay. TCRdb mirrors the immuneACCESS table, restricted to in-frame sequences. Some clones are absent from its copies; in checked studies, under half trace to an unresolved V gene, and the reason for the others is unknown. The table for this sample lists tens of thousands of clones; about 80% of them were counted only once. 12% of the sample rests with the top ten. Specimen: CD4+ or CD8+ T cells sorted from blood, collected in a trial of the OX40 agonist ivuxolimab. These receptors all stem from an adult with an advanced solid tumor such as melanoma, head and neck, liver or kidney cancer.

This chain links TRBV11-2 with TRBJ2-7, with a tentative D call TRBD2 (6 bases). CDR3 size: 13 residues. Germline V gene lookup returns CDR1 SGHAT and CDR2 FQNNGV. V lost 3 bases and J 2 bases, leaving 8 bases between the germline ends. The CDR3 DNA is TGTGCCAGCAGCTTTAGCGGAGCCTACGAGCAGTACTTC. Encoded protein: CASSFSGAYEQYF.

V gene TRBV6-5 combines with J gene TRBJ2-3; 7 nucleotides match TRBD1. Per germline, CDR1 MNHEY and CDR2 SVGAGI. The CDR3 has 16 amino acids. The trim removed 0 bases at V and 11 bases at J, leaving 14 bases unmatched. Here the CDR3 reads CASSYSVTGAEEEQYF. DNA for the CDR3: TGTGCCAGCAGTTACTCAGTAACAGGGGCCGAGGAGGAGCAGTATTTT.

V is TRBV30 and J is TRBJ1-4; a weak D match, TRBD1 (5 bases). This CDR3 comprises 15 residues. Germline CDR1 and CDR2: GTSNPN and SVGIG (reference sequence). Trimming shortened V by 3 bases and J by 6 bases, and 17 bases separated the two germline ends. The CDR3 protein is CAWRIDSGAYEKLFF. In DNA, the CDR3 is TGTGCCTGGAGGATTGACAGTGGGGCATATGAAAAACTGTTTTTT.

This sequence joins TRBV6-5 and TRBJ2-3, with D unclear. Germline CDR1 MNHEY, CDR2 SVGAGI. The CDR3 spans 14 residues. V was trimmed by 5 bases and J by 4 bases, leaving 13 bases between them. CDR3 sequence (DNA): TGTGCCAGCAGTCCGTCTACCCAGCCAGATACGCAGTATTTT. Encoded protein: CASSPSTQPDTQYF.

The V call is TRBV2, the J call TRBJ2-4; TRBD2 agrees at 9 bases. Trimming removed 7 bases from V and 8 bases from J; junction bases left unmatched: 12. Germline V lookup: CDR1 SNHLY, CDR2 FYNNEI. This CDR3 is built from 15 residues. The CDR3 coding sequence is TGTGCCAGCAAAACGGCGGGGGGGTTGAGCGACATTCAGTACTTC. This encodes CASKTAGGLSDIQYF.

This clone was counted ten times or more. J is TRBJ2-1 and V is TRBV28, with 8 bases matching TRBD1. CDR1 and CDR2 (germline): MDHEN, SYDVKM. Trimming at V came to 5 bases and at J to 4 bases, leaving 4 bases not matched to a gene. The CDR3 is 14 amino acids. The CDR3 here is CASSNRDRYNEQFF. Here the CDR3 DNA reads TGTGCCAGCAGTAACCGGGACAGGTACAATGAGCAGTTCTTC.

The chain joins TRBV10-3 to TRBJ2-7; possibly TRBD1 for D (6 bases). This CDR3 has 17 residues. Germline-derived CDR1 and CDR2 are ENHRY and SYGVKD. Trimming took off 3 bases at V and 0 bases at J, with 18 bases between the two ends. The CDR3 loop reads CAISEPPDRMPSYEQYF. CDR3 sequence (DNA): TGTGCCATCAGTGAACCCCCCGACAGGATGCCCTCCTACGAGCAGTACTTC.

Of note for this clone: This specimen includes other DNA sequences encoding the same CDR3. The chain links TRBV7-9 to TRBJ2-1; D is uncertain. The CDR3 totals 14 residues. Germline V gene data show CDR1 as SEHNR and CDR2 as FQNEAQ (reference sequence). Trimming pared 5 bases from V and 1 base from J, leaving 9 bases between. CDR3 protein: CASSLGLSYNEQFF. DNA for the CDR3: TGTGCCAGCAGCCTAGGGCTTTCCTACAATGAGCAGTTCTTC.

The gene calls are TRBV28 and TRBJ1-2; 9 bases agree with TRBD1. This CDR3 is 15 amino acids long. In germline, CDR1 is MDHEN, CDR2 SYDVKM. V shed 5 bases and J 4 bases; nucleotides not matched to a gene: 8. CDR3 DNA sequence: TGTGCCAGCAGTGACCGGGACAGGGTTCGCTATGGCTACACCTTC. Its translation is CASSDRDRVRYGYTF.

The chain recombines TRBV6-6 with TRBJ2-1, with D tentatively TRBD2 (6 bases). CDR3 size: 16 residues. CDR1 MNHNY and CDR2 SVGAGI come from the germline V gene (reference sequence). V was shortened by 5 bases and J by 8 bases, with 22 bases between the two germline ends. The chain's CDR3 is CASSPNFGSPVDEQFF. The CDR3 nucleotides read TGTGCCAGCAGTCCGAATTTCGGGAGTCCAGTGGATGAGCAGTTCTTC.

V is TRBV5-6 and J is TRBJ1-4, with D unclear. Trimming took off 4 bases at V and 0 bases at J, with 7 bases between the two ends. Per germline, CDR1 SGHDT and CDR2 YYEEEE. CDR3 size: 14 residues. CDR3 in amino acids: CASSRIATNEKLFF. The CDR3 nucleotides read TGTGCCAGCAGCAGGATTGCAACTAATGAAAAACTGTTTTTT. Together with reference TRBV5-6 and TRBJ1-4, the CDR3 gives the full variable domain: DAGVTQSPTHLIKTRGQQVTLRCSPKSGHDTVSWYQQALGQGPQFIFQYYEEEERQRGNFPDRFSGHQFPNYSSELNVNALLLGDSALYLCASSRIATNEKLFFGSGTQLSVL.

The chain carries TRBV5-1 and TRBJ2-7; maybe TRBD2 (5 bases). V was pared by 0 bases and J by 3 bases, with 7 bases between. The CDR3 extends over 13 amino acids. Germline CDR1 SGHRS, CDR2 YFSETQ. The CDR3 protein is CASSLVAGYEQYF. Here the CDR3 DNA reads TGCGCCAGCAGCTTGGTTGCGGGCTACGAGCAGTACTTC.

V is TRBV28 and J is TRBJ1-1; the match to TRBD1 covers 9 bases. There are 16 residues in the CDR3. J lost 4 bases, V lost 3 bases, and 9 bases had no gene match. Germline CDR1 is MDHEN and CDR2 is SYDVKM. The CDR3, as DNA: TGTGCCAGCAGTTTCTTGGGACAGGGATGGGGCACTGAAGCTTTCTTT. As protein: CASSFLGQGWGTEAFF.

The V and J genes are TRBV30 and TRBJ2-7; TRBD2 matches 7 bases. Germline V CDR1 and CDR2: GTSNPN, SVGIG (reference sequence). The length of the CDR3 is 14 residues. V dropped 2 bases and J dropped 5; count of bases not matched to a gene: 9. CDR3 coding DNA: TGTGCCTGGAGTAATGGCGGGAGTTTCAACGAGCAGTACTTC. Amino acids: CAWSNGGSFNEQYF. Combining the CDR3 with reference TRBV30 and TRBJ2-7 gives the whole variable domain SQTIHQWPATLVQPVGSPLSLECTVEGTSNPNLYWYRQAAGRGLQLLFYSVGIGQISSEVPQNLSASRPQDRQFILSSKKLLLSDSGFYLCAWSNGGSFNEQYFGPGTRLTVT.

The rearrangement links TRBV10-2 to TRBJ2-1; no definite D call. V was trimmed by 3 bases and J by 0 bases, leaving 9 bases between them. CDR1 is WSHSY, CDR2 SAAADI, per germline. This CDR3 is built from 15 residues. The CDR3 loop is CASSDGVSSYNEQFF. Written as DNA, the CDR3 is TGCGCCAGCAGTGATGGCGTAAGCTCCTACAATGAGCAGTTCTTC.

The chain uses TRBV21-1 and TRBJ1-6. TRBV21-1 represents a pseudogene. This CDR3 contains 15 residues. The CDR3 DNA follows: TGTGCCAGTGGCATCGGGACGCAGGTTAATTCACCCCTCCACTTT. Translated, it gives CASGIGTQVNSPLHF.

The rearrangement uses TRBV2 and TRBJ2-7, with 7 bases fitting TRBD1. Germline CDR1 and CDR2: SNHLY and FYNNEI. CDR3 length: 16 residues. V was pared by 3 bases and J by 0 bases, with 8 bases of the junction left unmatched. Here the CDR3 DNA reads TGTGCCAGCAGTGAGAGTGGACAGGCGAGCTCCTACGAGCAGTACTTC. Protein sequence: CASSESGQASSYEQYF.

The V gene is TRBV27, the J gene TRBJ2-7; unclear D gene. The germline V gene encodes CDR1 MNHEY and CDR2 SMNVEV (reference sequence). This CDR3 is 14 amino acids long. The ends were cut back, 7 bases at V and 6 bases at J, with 19 bases in the middle. CDR3 nucleotides: TGTGCCAGCACCTCTATCCGCGATGGGCTCGAGCAGTACTTC. Amino acids: CASTSIRDGLEQYF.

The chain is built from TRBV29-1 and TRBJ2-1; the match to TRBD2 covers 9 bases. CDR1 is SQVTM, CDR2 ANQGSEA, per germline. J lost 3 bases, V lost 0 bases, and 3 bases had no gene match. This CDR3 spans 15 amino acids. The CDR3 sequence: CSVEELAGGYNEQFF. In DNA form, the CDR3 reads TGCAGCGTTGAAGAACTAGCGGGCGGCTACAATGAGCAGTTCTTC.

The count of this clone is one. The chain employs TRBV5-3 and TRBJ2-7; weak D call: TRBD2 (6 bases). TRBV5-3 is an open reading frame, and its role is uncertain. Deletions cut 4 bases from V and 4 bases from J, with 18 bases between. The CDR3 runs 15 residues. CDR3 bases: TGTGCCAGAAGCCCGGGGGACGGAGCTGGATACGAGCAGTACTTC. Amino acids: CARSPGDGAGYEQYF.

The chain uses TRBV5-6 and TRBJ1-6, with no clear D. The CDR3 loop spans 15 amino acids. CDR1 SGHDT and CDR2 YYEEEE come from the germline V gene. Between the trimmed V and J ends, which lost 0 bases and 0 bases, there was a span of 4 bases. Here the CDR3 reads CASSLESSYNSPLHF. In nucleotides, the CDR3 is TGTGCCAGCAGCTTGGAGAGCTCCTATAATTCACCCCTCCACTTT.

DNA of the CDR3: TGTGCCAGCAGGGGAGCCGCTGAAGCTTTCTTT. Translating it yields CASRGAAEAFF. The V and J genes are TRBV7-9 and TRBJ1-1, with unresolved D. CDR1 and CDR2 (germline): SEHNR, FQNEAQ (reference sequence). This CDR3 has 11 residues. Trimming stripped 6 bases from V and 6 bases from J, with 8 bases between.

This clone appeared once. The chain carries TRBV28 and TRBJ1-3; D not resolved. CDR1 and CDR2 from the germline V gene are MDHEN and SYDVKM. The CDR3 runs 14 residues. With 7 bases removed from V and 2 bases from J, the gap between germline ends came to 12 bases. The CDR3 reads CASMLRAAGNTIYF. The CDR3 DNA reads TGTGCCAGCATGTTGAGGGCTGCTGGAAACACCATATATTTT.

A few counts support this clone. CDR3: CSSAVYNEQFF. For the CDR3, the DNA is TGCAGCAGCGCGGTCTACAATGAGCAGTTCTTC. The chain recombines TRBV20-1 with TRBJ2-1; no clear D gene. Germline V lookup: CDR1 DFQATT, CDR2 SNEGSKA (reference sequence). The CDR3 totals 11 residues.